Sequencing of this TCR beta chain was carried out in a study of blood T cell repertoires in COVID-19. Study overall: Acute and convalescent COVID-19 specimens originated in the United States, Italy and Spain.

Those enrolled, adults aged roughly 18 to 89 years, came from under 25 US areas. Original analysis: Researchers report that nucleated cell counts were estimated from reference gene primer amplification. Using immunoSEQ multiplex PCR, the repertoire was profiled, and TCRdb retains in-frame clones only, with some absent. Clonal size and the V and J genes are those of that table, whereas D and trimming came from the DNA. The sample has hundreds of thousands of clones, just under 90% seen once. Per the germline V gene, CDR1 is MGHRA and CDR2 is YSYEKL. The CDR3 length is 16 residues. Trimming at V came to 2 bases and at J to 7 bases, leaving 8 bases not matched to a gene.

J is TRBJ1-4 and V is TRBV4-1, with 9 nucleotides matching TRBD1. Sample: PBMCs or T cells enriched from blood (not recorded which). The origin of this receptor is a man between 50 and 59 years old who had been exposed to COVID-19. Here the CDR3 DNA reads TGCGCCAGCAGCCAACTCTTACAGGGGGCTGGTGAAAAACTGTTTTTT. Amino acid sequence: CASSQLLQGAGEKLFF.